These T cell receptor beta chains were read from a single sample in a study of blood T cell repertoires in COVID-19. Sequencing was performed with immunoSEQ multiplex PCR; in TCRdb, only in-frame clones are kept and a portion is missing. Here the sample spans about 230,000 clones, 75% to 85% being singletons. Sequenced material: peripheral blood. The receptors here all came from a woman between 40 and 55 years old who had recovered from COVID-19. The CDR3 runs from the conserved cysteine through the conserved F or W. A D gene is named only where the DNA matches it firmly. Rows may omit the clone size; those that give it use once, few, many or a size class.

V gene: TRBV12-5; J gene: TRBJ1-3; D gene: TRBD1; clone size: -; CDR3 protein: CASAKGTASGNTIYF; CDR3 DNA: TGTGCTAGTGCTAAGGGGACAGCCTCTGGAAACACCATATATTTT
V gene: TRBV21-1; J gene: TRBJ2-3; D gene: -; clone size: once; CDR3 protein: CASSKGQQSDTQYF; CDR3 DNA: TGTGCCAGCAGCAAAGGTCAACAGTCAGATACGCAGTATTTT
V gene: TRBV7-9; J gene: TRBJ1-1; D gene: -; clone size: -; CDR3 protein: CASSPGGLMNTEAFF; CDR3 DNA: TGTGCCAGCAGCCCCGGGGGGCTCATGAACACTGAAGCTTTCTTT
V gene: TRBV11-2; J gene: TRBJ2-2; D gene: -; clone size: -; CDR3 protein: CASSLSNSYTGELFF; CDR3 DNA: TGTGCCAGCAGCCTTTCCAACTCGTACACCGGGGAGCTGTTTTTT
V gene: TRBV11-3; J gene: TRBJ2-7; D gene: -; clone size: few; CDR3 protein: CASSLPVFDEQYF; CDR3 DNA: TGTGCCAGCAGCTTACCGGTTTTCGACGAGCAGTACTTC
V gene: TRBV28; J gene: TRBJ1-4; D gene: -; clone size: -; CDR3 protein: CASSPPQGTNEKLFF; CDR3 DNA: TGTGCCAGCAGCCCGCCCCAGGGAACTAATGAAAAACTGTTTTTT
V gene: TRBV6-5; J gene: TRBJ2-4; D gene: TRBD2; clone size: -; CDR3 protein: CASSAGGVRNIQYF; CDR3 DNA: TGTGCCAGCAGCGCGGGGGGGGTTCGAAACATTCAGTACTTC
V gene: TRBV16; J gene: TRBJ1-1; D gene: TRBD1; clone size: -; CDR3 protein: CASSRTGQGMNTEAFF; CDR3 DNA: TGTGCCAGCAGCCGGACAGGACAGGGTATGAACACTGAAGCTTTCTTT
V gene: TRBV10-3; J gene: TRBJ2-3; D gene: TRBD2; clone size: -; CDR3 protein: CAISTSGGNTDTQYF; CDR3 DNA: TGTGCCATCAGTACTAGCGGGGGGAACACAGATACGCAGTATTTT
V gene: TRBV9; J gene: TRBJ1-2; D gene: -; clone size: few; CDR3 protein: CASSVKSGWGYGYTF; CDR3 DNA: TGTGCCAGCAGCGTAAAGTCGGGGTGGGGCTATGGCTACACCTTC
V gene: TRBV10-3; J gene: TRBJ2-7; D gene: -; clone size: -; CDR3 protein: CAISESVVVTAASEQYF; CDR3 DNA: TGTGCCATCAGTGAGTCAGTAGTGGTGACAGCAGCTAGCGAGCAGTACTTC
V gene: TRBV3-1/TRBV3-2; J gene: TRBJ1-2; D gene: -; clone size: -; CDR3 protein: CASSQVVAGLTNYGYTF; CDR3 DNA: TGTGCCAGCAGCCAAGTCGTGGCAGGGCTTACTAACTATGGCTACACCTTC
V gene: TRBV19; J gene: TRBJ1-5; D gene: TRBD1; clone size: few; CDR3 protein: CASSPQGVYQPQHF; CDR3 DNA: TGTGCCAGTTCCCCCCAGGGGGTGTACCAGCCCCAGCATTTT
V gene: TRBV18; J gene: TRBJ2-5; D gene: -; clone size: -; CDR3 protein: CASSPPQKETQYF; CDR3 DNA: TGTGCCAGCTCACCACCTCAAAAAGAGACCCAGTACTTC